This T cell receptor beta chain is from a study of shared clonotypes between healthy human individuals. Repertoires were generated with immunoSEQ multiplex PCR, while TCRdb's copy carries only in-frame clones and drops some. The profile shows over 400,000 clones, roughly 95% of them singletons. This clone has just one count. Its antigen remains unidentified. Study findings and constraints: Naive CD4 clonotypes were shared across a handful of donors at roughly 5.5%.

CDR3 size: 16 residues. V lost 3 bases, J lost 0 bases, and 15 bases lay in between. The germline V gene encodes CDR1 KGHSH and CDR2 LQKENI. Specimen: naive CD4+ T cells sorted from blood. The subset: CD45RA+ positively selected. This receptor was identified in a woman younger than 45 in good health. This chain joins TRBV18 and TRBJ2-7; maybe TRBD2 (5 bases). The CDR3 here is CASSPVSGGNSYEQYF. The CDR3 DNA sequence: TGTGCCAGCTCACCCGTCAGCGGAGGCAACTCCTACGAGCAGTACTTC.